This T cell receptor beta chain is from a study of blood T cell repertoires in COVID-19. The CDR3 totals 12 residues. Germline trimming cut 6 bases from V and 7 bases from J; bases unmatched to any gene: 4. Germline CDR1 is SGDLS and CDR2 is YYNGEE. This clone was counted a few times. How the authors handled the data: Using reference gene primer amplification, nucleated cell counts were estimated. Using immunoSEQ multiplex PCR, the repertoire was profiled, and TCRdb retains in-frame clones only, with some absent. V, J and clone size are taken as reported in that table, and D and trimming were inferred from the DNA itself. The sample shows over 350,000 clones, roughly 87% of them seen only once.

This receptor was identified in a woman aged 18-29 years with acute COVID-19. The chain links TRBV9 to TRBJ2-1, with TRBD2 matching over 7 bases. The sequencing input was PBMCs or T cells enriched from blood (not recorded which). CDR3 sequence (DNA): TGTGCCAGCACTAGCGGCCTGAATGAGCAGTTCTTC. Protein sequence: CASTSGLNEQFF.